This T cell receptor beta chain was documented in a study of T cell responses to AZD1222 COVID-19 vaccine. Study results and caveats: Just six people given AZD1222 tested seropositive at baseline. Nearly half of unique spike-specific TCRs reportedly avoided B.1.351 and B.1.1.7 mutated regions.

Trimming cost V 3 bases and J 2 bases, with 12 bases left between them. Germline V lookup: CDR1 SGDLS, CDR2 YYNGEE. The CDR3 length is 15 residues. To note about this clone: Its matching antigen is unknown.

Clones were read by immunoSEQ multiplex PCR, and TCRdb kept only the in-frame ones, dropping some. The sample lists 30,000 to 35,000 clones, roughly nine tenths occurring once. The rearrangement uses TRBV9 and TRBJ2-1; D not certain. Sequences were derived from peripheral blood, sampled on day 0 of AZD1222 vaccination. This clonotype was sampled from an adult in good health. The CDR3 DNA reads as TGTGCCAGCAGCGATCCGGTAAAACCCTACAATGAGCAGTTCTTC. Translated: CASSDPVKPYNEQFF. Full variable domain (remainder filled in from reference TRBV9 and TRBJ2-1): DSGVTQTPKHLITATGQRVTLRCSPRSGDLSVYWYQQSLDQGLQFLIQYYNGEERAKGNILERFSAQQFPDLHSELNLSSLELGDSALYFCASSDPVKPYNEQFFGPGTRLTVL.